Below, 31 T cell receptor beta chains from the same sample are listed, as sequenced in a study of blood T cells in healthy people across ages. Sample-barcoded 5' priming and a J-beta primer mix drove a second PCR of roughly 7 to 11 cycles. Using its own MiXCR run on the 5' RACE reads, TCRdb lists one record per CDR3 protein. Of 600,000 or so distinct CDR3 sequences in the sample, less than 35% were seen once. Sample: blood. The origin of the receptors is a woman of 80 years or more in good health.

This clonotype was seen many times. This chain connects TRBV7-2 to TRBJ2-1; D perhaps matches TRBD2 (6 bases). This CDR3 has 13 amino acids. With 2 bases removed from V and 10 bases from J, the gap between germline ends came to 12 bases. Germline CDR1 is SGHTA and CDR2 is FQGNSA. As DNA, the CDR3 is TGTGCCAGCAGCTTATTTTGGGGAGGCGAGCAGTTCTTC. This translates into CASSLFWGGEQFF.

This sequence joins TRBV28 and TRBJ1-1; TRBD1 matches 8 bases. The V segment lost 3 bases and the J segment 0 bases; nucleotides outside the gene matches: 9. Germline V CDR1 and CDR2: MDHEN, SYDVKM. This CDR3 comprises 17 residues. The CDR3: CASSLAQGAWVNTEAFF. CDR3 bases: TGTGCCAGCAGTTTGGCCCAGGGGGCGTGGGTGAACACTGAAGCTTTCTTT.

A remark on this clonotype: One base away lies a much larger clone, so this may be a sequencing read error. The gene calls are TRBV3-1 and TRBJ1-4; D is unresolved. CDR1 is LGHDT, CDR2 YNNKEL, per germline (reference sequence). The CDR3 runs 16 residues. CDR3 sequence reads: CASSQYMSSTNEKRFF. DNA of the CDR3: TGTGCCAGCAGCCAGTATATGAGTTCAACTAATGAAAAACGGTTTTTT.

With regard to this clonotype: A much larger clone sits a single nucleotide away, making a read error possible. This sequence joins TRBV5-5 and TRBJ2-7; TRBD1 might be the D (6 bases). The CDR3 sequence is 12 residues long. CDR1 SGHKS and CDR2 YYEKEE come from the germline V gene (reference sequence). The V end lost 4 bases, the J end lost 7 bases, and 12 bases lay between the germline ends. As DNA, the CDR3 is TGTGCCAGCAGCCCCGGGACACAAGAGCAGTACTTC. It yields the protein CASSPGTQEQYF.

A note on this clonotype: Germline is not matched at one junction end, which may reflect a read error. V usage is TRBV7-9 and J usage is TRBJ2-2; the D gene is possibly TRBD2 (5 bases). The CDR3 has 16 residues. CDR1 is SEHNR, CDR2 FQNEAQ, per germline (reference sequence). The CDR3 here is CASSPGGYWNTGERFF. In nucleotides, the CDR3 is TGTGCCAGCAGCCCCGGCGGATACTGGAACACCGGGGAGCGGTTTTTT.

A note on this clonotype: At one end the junction does not follow the germline gene, possibly because of a read error. The chain joins TRBV7-2 to TRBJ1-2, with D perhaps matching TRBD1 (6 bases). In germline, CDR1 is SGHTA, CDR2 FQGNSA. CDR3 length: 15 amino acids. CDR3 protein: CASSYRTDSNYRYTF. The CDR3 nucleotides are TGTGCCAGCAGTTATAGGACAGACTCAAACTATCGCTACACCTTC.

The gene calls are TRBV4-2 and TRBJ1-5; TRBD1 agrees at 9 bases. Germline V gene lookup returns CDR1 LGHNA and CDR2 YNFKEQ. The length of the CDR3 is 16 residues. The V segment lost 1 base and the J segment 3 bases; nucleotides outside the gene matches: 4. The CDR3 DNA reads TGTGCCAGCAGCCAAGGGGGGACAGGGCACAATCAGCCCCAGCATTTT. Translation gives CASSQGGTGHNQPQHF.

The chain combines TRBV18 with TRBJ2-5; D may be TRBD2 (5 bases). Trimming shortened V by 5 bases and J by 0 bases, and 7 bases separated the two germline ends. This CDR3 contains 13 residues. The V gene's germline CDR1 is KGHSH and CDR2 LQKENI. The CDR3 nucleotides are TGTGCCAGCTCATCGGACTACCAAGAGACCCAGTACTTC. The encoded protein is CASSSDYQETQYF.

Details on this clonotype: A single base separates this from a much larger clone, so it may be a read error. V usage is TRBV9 and J usage is TRBJ2-5; no clear D gene. The length of the CDR3 is 15 residues. Trimming stripped 3 bases from V and 11 bases from J, with 23 bases between. The V gene's germline CDR1 is SGDLS and CDR2 YYNGEE. As DNA, the CDR3 is TGTGCCAGCAGCGAAGTGCCTACCCTAGGGAATGAGCAGTACTTC. Amino acid sequence: CASSEVPTLGNEQYF.

In its sample, this clonotype was seen a few times. The chain couples TRBV6-5 to TRBJ2-1; D gene unclear. V lost 6 bases and J 5 bases, leaving 17 bases between the germline ends. CDR3 length equals 15 residues. CDR1 MNHEY and CDR2 SVGAGI come from the germline V gene. The CDR3 sequence is CASRKTSAPNNEQFF. For the CDR3, the DNA is TGTGCCAGCAGGAAAACCAGCGCACCAAACAATGAGCAGTTCTTC.

This clonotype was detected ten times or more. The chain joins TRBV3-1 to TRBJ2-5; TRBD2 matches 12 bases. The CDR3 length is 15 residues. Trimming took 4 bases from V and 5 from J; bases not matched to a gene: 5. In germline, CDR1 is LGHDT, CDR2 YNNKEL (reference sequence). The CDR3: CASSRGLAGWETQYF. The CDR3 DNA follows: TGTGCCAGCAGCCGCGGACTAGCGGGGTGGGAGACCCAGTACTTC.

This chain joins TRBV30 and TRBJ1-2; tentatively, D is TRBD1 (5 bases). The V gene lost 2 bases and the J gene lost 8 bases, with 12 bases spanning the gap. Germline V lookup: CDR1 GTSNPN, CDR2 SVGIG (reference sequence). The CDR3 spans 12 residues. CDR3 loop: CAWSLQGLGYTF. As DNA, the CDR3 is TGTGCCTGGAGTCTTCAGGGCCTCGGCTACACCTTC.

This clonotype was seen many times. The chain joins TRBV27 to TRBJ2-7; a possible D gene is TRBD2 (7 bases). The ends were cut back, 3 bases at V and 2 bases at J, with 11 bases in the middle. The CDR3 sequence is 14 residues long. From germline, CDR1 is MNHEY and CDR2 SMNVEV (reference sequence). The CDR3 bases are TGTGCCAGCAGTTTCTCGGGGGGCCCCTACGAGCAGTACTTC. Its protein is CASSFSGGPYEQYF.

This chain's CDR3 is CASSPLNQPQHF. CDR3 DNA sequence: TGTGCCAGCAGCCCCTTAAATCAGCCCCAGCATTTT. The chain carries TRBV27 and TRBJ1-5; D gene unclear. Trimming left V 6 bases short and J 4 bases short, with 7 bases between. The CDR3 spans 12 residues. CDR1 and CDR2 from the germline V gene are MNHEY and SMNVEV (reference sequence).

The table lists this clonotype with many counts. V and J are TRBV13 and TRBJ2-7, with 13 bases matching TRBD2. V lost 3 bases and J lost 7; bases outside the gene matches: 3. CDR1 and CDR2 from the germline V gene are PRHDT and FYEKMQ (reference sequence). The CDR3 has 14 amino acids. The CDR3 region has the DNA TGTGCCAGCAGCTTCGGACTAGCGGGGGTTGAGCAGTACTTC. Translated, it gives CASSFGLAGVEQYF.

The CDR3, as DNA: TGCAGTGCTAGAGACCCAGAAGGGGTAGCCGAGCAGTACTTC. This gives the protein CSARDPEGVAEQYF. The V and J genes are TRBV20-1 and TRBJ2-7; a possible D gene is TRBD1 (5 bases). V was clipped by 0 bases and J by 6 bases, with 15 bases between them. This CDR3 is built from 14 residues. The V gene's germline CDR1 is DFQATT and CDR2 SNEGSKA (reference sequence).

For this clonotype: A much larger clone differs by one base, so this may be a read error. Here the CDR3 reads CAGSSVPGLAGNSYEQYF. For the CDR3, the DNA is TGTGCCGGCAGCTCTGTCCCGGGACTAGCGGGGAACTCCTACGAGCAGTACTTC. The V and J genes are TRBV5-6 and TRBJ2-7; TRBD2 matches 13 bases. The germline V gene has CDR1 SGHDT and CDR2 YYEEEE. The CDR3 has 18 amino acids. Combining the CDR3 with reference TRBV5-6 and TRBJ2-7 gives the whole variable domain DAGVTQSPTHLIKTRGQQVTLRCSPKSGHDTVSWYQQALGQGPQFIFQYYEEEERQRGNFPDRFSGHQFPNYSSELNVNALLLGDSALYLCAGSSVPGLAGNSYEQYFGPGTRLTVT.

The rearrangement uses TRBV7-8 and TRBJ1-3; no definite D call. The CDR3 runs 14 residues. CDR1 and CDR2 (germline): SGHVS, FQNEAQ. The V end was cut by 7 bases, the J end by 4 bases, with 14 bases between. CDR3 sequence (DNA): TGTGCCAGCAACCCTCGTGGGCCGGGAAACACCATATATTTT. Translating gives CASNPRGPGNTIYF.

This clonotype was counted ten times or more. The chain uses TRBV7-9 and TRBJ1-4; weak D call: TRBD1 (5 bases). The CDR3 is 14 residues long. Per germline, CDR1 SEHNR and CDR2 FQNEAQ (reference sequence). Trimming pared 1 base from V and 6 bases from J, leaving 9 bases between. CDR3 loop: CASSLGGSDEKLFF. The CDR3 DNA is TGTGCCAGCAGCTTAGGGGGGTCGGATGAAAAACTGTTTTTT.

J is TRBJ2-5 and V is TRBV28; no clear D. The J call is uncertain, as TRBJ2-7 better fits the DNA end. The germline V gene has CDR1 MDHEN and CDR2 SYDVKM. The CDR3 contains 15 residues. CDR3 nucleotide sequence: TGTGCCAGCAGTTCCCCGACCGGGTGGTACTACGAGCAGTACTTC. Protein product: CASSSPTGWYYEQYF.

This clonotype was observed a handful of times. This rearrangement joins TRBV6-5 to TRBJ1-4, with D uncertain. CDR1 MNHEY and CDR2 SVGAGI come from the germline V gene. The CDR3 length is 9 residues. Trimming removed 3 bases from V and 11 bases from J, with 1 base in between. The CDR3 loop reads CASSYKLFF. The CDR3 DNA is TGTGCCAGCAGTTATAAACTGTTTTTT.

This clonotype was detected ten times or more. The chain carries TRBV10-3 and TRBJ1-4; 7 bases fit TRBD1. Germline lookup yields CDR1 ENHRY and CDR2 SYGVKD. V lost 0 bases and J lost 7; bases outside the gene matches: 5. There are 15 residues in the CDR3. CDR3 sequence: CAISESTGAGEKLFF. DNA of the CDR3: TGTGCCATCAGTGAGTCTACAGGGGCCGGTGAAAAACTGTTTTTT.

About this clonotype: A read error may be the cause here, since a much bigger clone is one base away. The rearrangement links TRBV20-1 to TRBJ2-1; maybe TRBD2 (5 bases). The CDR3 contains 15 residues. Trimming cost V 6 bases and J 6 bases, with 21 bases left between them. The germline gives CDR1 DFQATT, CDR2 SNEGSKA (reference sequence). CDR3 sequence: CSATKASWSVNEQFF. The DNA of the CDR3 is TGCAGTGCCACTAAGGCTAGCTGGTCGGTCAATGAGCAGTTCTTC.

This rearrangement joins TRBV29-1 to TRBJ2-1; D remains ambiguous. V lost 6 bases and J 5 bases, leaving 5 bases between the germline ends. CDR3 length: 10 amino acids. The germline gives CDR1 SQVTM, CDR2 ANQGSEA. The CDR3 coding sequence is TGCAGCGTGTGGGACAATGAGCAGTTCTTC. It is translated as CSVWDNEQFF.

This clonotype was seen ten or more times. The chain links TRBV5-1 to TRBJ2-5; 9 bases map to TRBD2. Losses at the gene ends were 0 bases for V and 2 bases for J; bases not matched to a gene: 5. The germline V gene encodes CDR1 SGHRS and CDR2 YFSETQ. CDR3 length equals 16 residues. In DNA form, the CDR3 reads TGCGCCAGCAGCTTGGTAGTAGCGGGGGCTCAAGAGACCCAGTACTTC. Translation: CASSLVVAGAQETQYF.

A remark on this clonotype: At one end, the junction sequence differs from germline, possibly due to a read error. The chain recombines TRBV27 with TRBJ1-2; a possible D gene is TRBD1 (5 bases). There are 13 residues in the CDR3. Germline V gene lookup returns CDR1 MNHEY and CDR2 SMNVEV (reference sequence). CDR3 amino acids: CASSFGGNYGCTF. Here the CDR3 DNA reads TGTGCCAGCAGTTTTGGGGGAAACTATGGCTGCACCTTC.

This clonotype was recorded at least ten times. Here the CDR3 reads CASSYRGYSNQPQHF. The CDR3 nucleotides are TGTGCCAGCAGCTACAGGGGTTATAGCAATCAGCCCCAGCATTTT. J is TRBJ1-5 and V is TRBV2, with TRBD1 matching 7 bases. Germline trimming cut 6 bases from V and 0 bases from J; bases unmatched to any gene: 5. Germline values: CDR1 SNHLY, CDR2 FYNNEI. The length of the CDR3 is 15 residues.

This clonotype showed up many times. The J gene is TRBJ2-3, the V gene TRBV20-1, with unresolved D. Trimming removed 3 bases from V and 2 bases from J, with 18 bases in between. The CDR3 is 16 residues long. The V gene's germline CDR1 is DFQATT and CDR2 SNEGSKA (reference sequence). The CDR3 here is CSASTPMGWDTDTQYF. Written as DNA, the CDR3 is TGCAGTGCTAGTACCCCCATGGGGTGGGACACAGATACGCAGTATTTT.

This clonotype was detected many times. The V call is TRBV20-1, the J call TRBJ2-7; maybe TRBD1 (6 bases). Trimming pared 6 bases from V and 6 bases from J, leaving 24 bases between. This CDR3 region has 15 residues. Germline values: CDR1 DFQATT, CDR2 SNEGSKA (reference sequence). CDR3 DNA sequence: TGCAGTGCAGCCCTTGAGACAGGACTGGCCCTCGAGCAGTACTTC. Encoded protein: CSAALETGLALEQYF.

This clonotype was seen repeatedly, ten times or more. CDR3 DNA sequence: TGTGCCAGCAGCAGAGTGACAGGGCCGGAGACCCAGTACTTC. The encoded protein is CASSRVTGPETQYF. This chain links TRBV7-2 with TRBJ2-5; 7 bases match TRBD1. This CDR3 contains 14 residues. CDR1 is SGHTA and CDR2 is FQGNSA in the germline V gene. V trimming: 5 bases; J trimming: 5 bases; junction bases outside the gene matches: 8.

This clonotype was detected once. V and J are TRBV9 and TRBJ2-1, with 7 bases aligning to TRBD2. The CDR3 contains 14 residues. Per germline, CDR1 SGDLS and CDR2 YYNGEE. After removal of 4 bases from V and 7 bases from J, the junction contained 8 bases not matched to a gene. The CDR3 coding sequence is TGTGCCAGCAGCTCCCAGCGGGATTCAAATGAGCAGTTCTTC. Translating it yields CASSSQRDSNEQFF. The whole variable domain, filled in from reference TRBV9 and TRBJ2-1, reads DSGVTQTPKHLITATGQRVTLRCSPRSGDLSVYWYQQSLDQGLQFLIQYYNGEERAKGNILERFSAQQFPDLHSELNLSSLELGDSALYFCASSSQRDSNEQFFGPGTRLTVL.